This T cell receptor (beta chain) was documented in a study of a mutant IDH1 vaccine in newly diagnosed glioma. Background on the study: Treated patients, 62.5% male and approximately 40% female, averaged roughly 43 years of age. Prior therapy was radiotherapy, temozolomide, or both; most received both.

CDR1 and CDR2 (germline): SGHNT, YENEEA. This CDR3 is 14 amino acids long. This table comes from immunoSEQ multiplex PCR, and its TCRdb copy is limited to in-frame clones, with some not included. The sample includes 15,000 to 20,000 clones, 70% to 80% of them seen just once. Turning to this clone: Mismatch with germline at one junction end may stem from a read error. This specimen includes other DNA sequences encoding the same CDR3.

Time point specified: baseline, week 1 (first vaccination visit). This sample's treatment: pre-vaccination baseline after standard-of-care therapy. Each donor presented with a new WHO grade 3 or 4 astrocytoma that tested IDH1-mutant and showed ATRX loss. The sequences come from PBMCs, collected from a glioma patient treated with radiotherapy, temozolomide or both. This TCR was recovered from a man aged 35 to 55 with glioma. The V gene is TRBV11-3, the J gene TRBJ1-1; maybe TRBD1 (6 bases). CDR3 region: CASSAGGGHTEAFF. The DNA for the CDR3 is TGCGCCAGCAGCGCAGGCGGGGGCCACACTGAAGCTTTCTTT.